One and the same sample provided the 17 T cell receptor beta chains below, sequenced in a study of blood T cell repertoires in COVID-19. Produced via immunoSEQ multiplex PCR; TCRdb's table is partial and in-frame only. The sample yields about 150,000 clones, about 85% seen once. The sample comprised peripheral blood. The receptors shown here come from a human donor in a cohort sampled during active COVID-19.

In this sample, this clone turned up a few times. The same CDR3 also results from other DNA sequences found in this sample. J is TRBJ1-5 and V is TRBV30, with 8 bases matching TRBD1. CDR1 and CDR2 (germline): GTSNPN, SVGIG (reference sequence). Trimming cost V 3 bases and J 2 bases; bases outside gene matches: 0. This CDR3 comprises 13 residues. This CDR3 reads CAWRGQGNQPQHF. The CDR3, as DNA: TGTGCCTGGAGGGGACAGGGCAATCAGCCCCAGCATTTT.

CDR3 coding DNA: TGTGCCTGGAACCCTGACTATTTGAACACTGAAGCTTTCTTT. Its protein is CAWNPDYLNTEAFF. V usage is TRBV30 and J usage is TRBJ1-1, with no clear D. V was trimmed by 4 bases and J by 0 bases, leaving 12 bases between them. CDR3 length equals 14 residues. The germline CDR1 and CDR2 sequences are GTSNPN and SVGIG (reference sequence).

V usage is TRBV28 and J usage is TRBJ1-1; 7 positions agree with TRBD1. The V gene's germline CDR1 is MDHEN and CDR2 SYDVKM. Trimming cost V 1 base and J 5 bases; bases outside gene matches: 4. The CDR3 covers 14 residues. The CDR3 is CASSLSKQGTEAFF. The CDR3 DNA sequence: TGTGCCAGCAGTTTATCAAAACAGGGGACTGAAGCTTTCTTT.

This chain connects TRBV3-1 (or the pseudogene TRBV3-2) to TRBJ1-5; D unresolved. Germline V gives CDR1 LGHDT, CDR2 YNNKEL (reference sequence). CDR3 length: 14 residues. The V and J ends lost 4 bases and 1 base respectively, with 8 bases between them. The CDR3: CASSPGGSNQPQHF. CDR3 bases: TGTGCCAGCAGCCCTGGAGGGAGCAATCAGCCCCAGCATTTT.

The chain has TRBV18 and TRBJ2-3; the match to TRBD1 covers 7 bases. From germline, CDR1 is KGHSH and CDR2 LQKENI. The CDR3 consists of 13 residues. V was clipped by 6 bases and J by 5 bases; unmatched bases: 5. In DNA, the CDR3 is TGTGCCAGCTCGGGGACAGTTGGAGATACGCAGTATTTT. It codes for CASSGTVGDTQYF.

V gene TRBV7-9 combines with J gene TRBJ1-1; the D gene is possibly TRBD1 (5 bases). Germline lookup yields CDR1 SEHNR and CDR2 FQNEAQ (reference sequence). Trimming removed 4 bases at V and 3 bases at J, with 12 bases between. The CDR3 contains 14 residues. CDR3 sequence (DNA): TGTGCCAGCAGCTACGGGGGGGTGGACACTGAAGCTTTCTTT. Protein sequence: CASSYGGVDTEAFF.

The chain joins TRBV12-5 to TRBJ1-1, with D tentatively TRBD1 (5 bases). This CDR3 is 14 amino acids long. Germline loops: CDR1 LGHNT, CDR2 FRNRAP. The germline V and J ends were trimmed by 1 base and 1 base, with 7 bases remaining between them. DNA of the CDR3: TGTGCTAGTGGTTTGGCCGGACAGAACACTGAAGCTTTCTTT. It translates to CASGLAGQNTEAFF.

V and J are TRBV28 and TRBJ1-4; D gene unclear. The germline CDR1 and CDR2 sequences are MDHEN and SYDVKM. This CDR3 contains 16 residues. V was clipped by 4 bases and J by 0 bases, with 12 bases between them. CDR3 sequence reads: CASSSRLLTTNEKLFF. The CDR3 coding sequence is TGTGCCAGCAGTTCCCGACTACTTACAACTAATGAAAAACTGTTTTTT.

V is TRBV7-2 and J is TRBJ2-3, with D possibly being TRBD1 (6 bases). Germline values: CDR1 SGHTA, CDR2 FQGNSA. The CDR3 spans 14 residues. V was shortened by 5 bases and J by 2 bases, with 11 bases between the two germline ends. In DNA form, the CDR3 reads TGTGCCAGCAGCCCTGGGGACACCACAGATACGCAGTATTTT. Its protein is CASSPGDTTDTQYF.

V is TRBV5-6 and J is TRBJ2-5, with D possibly being TRBD2 (5 bases). This CDR3 region has 14 residues. The germline gives CDR1 SGHDT, CDR2 YYEEEE. Trimming stripped 6 bases from V and 4 bases from J, with 16 bases between. CDR3 bases: TGTGCCAGCATTAATTCTGGAGGCTTAGAGACCCAGTACTTC. This gives the protein CASINSGGLETQYF.

The chain combines TRBV11-3 with TRBJ2-7; 8 bases are a match to TRBD1. This CDR3 is built from 15 residues. V was pared by 5 bases and J by 4 bases, with 10 bases of the junction left unmatched. Germline lookup yields CDR1 SGHNT and CDR2 YENEEA. CDR3 DNA: TGTGCCAGCAGCCAAGGAGGACAGGGCGGGTACGAGCAGTACTTC. This gives the protein CASSQGGQGGYEQYF.

This chain connects TRBV5-4 to TRBJ2-5; 7 bases are shared with TRBD1. Germline trimming cut 4 bases from V and 2 bases from J; bases unmatched to any gene: 5. CDR1 and CDR2 from the germline V gene are SGHNT and YYREEE (reference sequence). The CDR3 covers 14 residues. CDR3 sequence reads: CASSGRDSQETQYF. In DNA form, the CDR3 reads TGTGCCAGCAGCGGTCGGGACAGTCAAGAGACCCAGTACTTC.

A few counts support this clone. This rearrangement joins TRBV11-2 to TRBJ2-2; 8 positions match TRBD2. V was pared by 3 bases and J by 5 bases, with 11 bases of the junction left unmatched. This CDR3 has 17 residues. Germline-derived CDR1 and CDR2 are SGHAT and FQNNGV. DNA of the CDR3: TGTGCCAGCAGCTTGCGGCCGGGGGGGAGGGCAACCGGGGAGCTGTTTTTT. Its protein product is CASSLRPGGRATGELFF.

This chain links TRBV18 with TRBJ1-2; TRBD1 aligns across 10 bases. Trimming removed 3 bases from V and 8 bases from J; junction bases left unmatched: 6. CDR1 and CDR2 (germline): KGHSH, LQKENI. The CDR3 extends over 14 amino acids. In DNA, the CDR3 is TGTGCCAGCTCACCGGGACAGGGGAGTTTGGGCTACACCTTC. Protein: CASSPGQGSLGYTF.

J is TRBJ1-4 and V is TRBV18, with D perhaps matching TRBD1 (5 bases). Germline-derived CDR1 and CDR2 are KGHSH and LQKENI. CDR3 length equals 16 residues. V was shortened by 6 bases and J by 0 bases, with 14 bases between the two germline ends. CDR3 in DNA: TGTGCCAGCTCCCTAGGCGGGGCAACAACTAATGAAAAACTGTTTTTT. This codes for CASSLGGATTNEKLFF.

This chain links TRBV3-1 (or the pseudogene TRBV3-2) with TRBJ1-1; D might be TRBD1 (6 bases). This CDR3 contains 15 residues. The ends were cut back, 1 base at V and 3 bases at J, with 12 bases in the middle. Germline V gene lookup returns CDR1 LGHDT and CDR2 YNNKEL (reference sequence). The chain's CDR3 is CASSQGRGGDTEAFF. The CDR3 DNA reads TGTGCCAGCAGCCAAGGGAGGGGGGGTGACACTGAAGCTTTCTTT.

This clone was detected many times. The chain combines TRBV18 with TRBJ2-1; 8 bases agree with TRBD2. Germline-derived CDR1 and CDR2 are KGHSH and LQKENI. Trimming removed 6 bases from V and 9 bases from J; junction bases left unmatched: 13. The CDR3 extends over 15 amino acids. The CDR3 loop reads CASSGRGDSRAEQFF. DNA of the CDR3: TGTGCCAGCTCCGGGAGGGGGGATTCGCGTGCTGAGCAGTTCTTC. Full variable domain (outside the CDR3, taken from reference TRBV18 and TRBJ2-1): NAGVMQNPRHLVRRRGQEARLRCSPMKGHSHVYWYRQLPEEGLKFMVYLQKENIIDESGMPKERFSAEFPKEGPSILRIQQVVRGDSAAYFCASSGRGDSRAEQFFGPGTRLTVL.